The text below deals with one TCR beta chain. The antigen is undetermined. PCR amplification relied on 60 Vbeta primers (plus 13 Jbeta primers). Using immunoSEQ multiplex PCR, the repertoire was profiled, and TCRdb retains in-frame clones only, with some absent. This table holds 100,000 to 150,000 clones, approximately 77% found once. V dropped 1 base and J dropped 8; count of bases not matched to a gene: 9. The V gene's germline CDR1 is LGHNA and CDR2 YNFKEQ. The CDR3 spans 18 residues. This record comes from a study of cytomegalovirus exposure and HLA in healthy donors. Study-wide results and caveats: A later analysis linked about 17,000 TCR beta sequences to HLA alleles at 0.05 false discovery rate.

The V gene is TRBV4-2, the J gene TRBJ2-1; 15 positions match TRBD2. The sequenced sample was PBMCs. The receptor's source is a man aged 50 to 60 in good health and CMV-seropositive. The CDR3 nucleotides read TGTGCCAGCAGCCAAGCCCCCGGACTAGCGGGGGGGTATGATGAGCAGTTCTTC. Translated, it gives CASSQAPGLAGGYDEQFF.